The text below deals with one TCR beta chain. It has no known antigen specificity. No clone much larger than this one lies a single base away; base qualities are absent. This sample is drawn from a study of cytomegalovirus exposure and HLA in healthy donors (TCRdb year 2017). Notes on the research overall: In an earlier analysis of approximately 500 of the donors, 250 to 350 Gb of sequence data and roughly 100 million unique TCR beta sequences from roughly 200 million T cells were reported. An early release that covered roughly 600 HLA-typed donors contained approximately 300 gigabases of sequencing data and 75 million to 100 million unique TCR sequences. Of the roughly 390 genotyped donors, approximately 80% were placed in the genetic ancestry cluster associated with self-reported Caucasian donors. The study was designed to test whether signatures of past pathogen exposure could be identified by cataloging public T cell receptors. Using immunosequencing, the study profiled T cell repertoires from fewer than 850 subjects and related those repertoires to cytomegalovirus serostatus. Besides the first cohort of more than 650 subjects, a separate validation cohort made up of around 120 different subjects was used. The study combined high-throughput TCR immunosequencing, statistical association of individual TCRs with disease status, and machine learning to predict cytomegalovirus infection status. A later analysis re-analyzed previously published TCR beta repertoires from 660 or so donors and added high-resolution HLA genotyping to study TCR occurrence patterns. In the later analysis, no new phenotypic data were used to find candidate immune exposures; instead, reliance was placed on TCR beta sequences and their occurrence across donors. An earlier analysis of roughly 580 of the donors used high-throughput TCR beta sequencing to judge whether each TCR beta V gene segment behaved as functional or pseudogenic. Donor age, sex, ethnicity and CMV serostatus were collected together with the repertoire data. A later genetic analysis used genome-wide SNP genotypes for 398 of the 666 donors, treating that subset as a discovery cohort. Every repertoire in the discovery cohort had been generated on one and the same sequencing platform. Class I and class II HLA loci were covered by the typing at four-digit resolution. The number of typed donors differed by locus: about 629-630 for A, B, C, DRB1 and DQB1; 500 to 550 for DQA1; approximately 600 for DPA1; and 400 to 480 for DPB1. Roughly 5 DR-DQ haplotypes were handled as single units for association and clustering, since linkage in the cohort was strong. Among 350 to 400 genotyped donors of the cohort, an average of roughly 240,000 unique TCR beta nucleotide sequences were sequenced per donor, roughly 18% of them non-productive.

The cohort was made up of roughly 670 healthy bone marrow donors. At the time of sampling, all cohort members were nominally healthy, though unrecorded immune exposures were likely present. The donor was CMV seropositive and belonged to the group of about 290 seropositive cohort members. A peripheral blood sample was collected from each donor, and TCR beta sequencing was performed on peripheral blood mononuclear cells. Genomic DNA was extracted from the blood cell samples with the Qiagen DNeasy Blood Extraction Kit. Overall study outcomes, separate from this receptor: Specific HLA alleles were associated with 15,000 to 20,000 TCR beta sequences at a false discovery rate of 0.05 in a later analysis. A group of highly shared sequence variants was considered likely to be a technical artifact of the sequencing pipeline. In the study, 150 to 200 TCR beta chains were listed as associated with cytomegalovirus. HLA typing was unavailable for some donors at each locus, so association tests used only the typed subset. Strong co-occurrence of HLA alleles, especially DR and DQ, made assigning TCR associations to individual alleles difficult. A later analysis found that TCR association rates varied across HLA loci, with DRB1 alleles showing the most associated TCRs and HLA-C alleles the fewest. The cohort was sequenced for TCR beta chains only, and without alpha or paired-chain data the features that could be detected were limited. Fewer than 20 rarely observed V segments, including chromosome 9 orphons, were excluded from the earlier analysis of several hundred of the donors because counts were too low. A later analysis found that most CMV-associated TCR beta chains appeared HLA-restricted, with HLA associations seemingly driven largely by CMV exposure. A further reported finding was that TCR beta sequences accurately predicted the HLA-A and HLA-B alleles for most subjects in the first cohort. Several of the top co-occurrence clusters appeared to be linked to parvovirus B19, influenza, CMV and Epstein-Barr virus, according to a later analysis. Broadly in line with IMGT annotations, most TCR beta V segments showed up in productive rearrangements about 87% or about 30% of the time in an earlier analysis of 587 of the donors. Across donors, most TCR sequences were observed very rarely, whereas some public TCRs were present in many individuals. Correlated functional status among segregating V segments might be attributable to linkage disequilibrium, but an unknown experimental factor could not be ruled out. Presence/absence analyses assumed roughly uniform sequencing depth across donors, an assumption that may not hold. It was suggested by the authors that the approach could potentially be generalized to other disease states and immunological phenotypes. CMV serostatus was the only immune exposure information available for the cohort. A later genetic analysis reported fewer N-insertions in productive TCRs among donors in an Asian-associated ancestry cluster than the approximately 670-donor mean. Three of the identified cytomegalovirus-associated TCR beta chains were confirmed in vitro to be specific for cytomegalovirus antigens. A later analysis found that HLA-associated TCR beta chains were more clonally expanded and had lower generation probabilities than equally common non-associated chains. Cytomegalovirus status was reported to be diagnosed by the classifier with high specificity and sensitivity in both the original and validation cohorts. Some IMGT-functional V segments, including TRBV6-2 and TRBV6-3, could not be distinguished by the 87-base-pair reads and were therefore excluded. An association between a missense DCLRE1C variant and V-gene and J-gene trimming of TCR beta chains was found in a later genetic analysis and replicated in an independent cohort.

Its CDR3 holds 15 amino acids, cysteine through phenylalanine. Only the CDR3 region is kept as DNA, spanning 45 bases read in frame from base 1. Trimming costs V 4 bases and J 4 bases, and their ends lie 16 bases apart. From the germline V gene, CDR1 is SGHTA and CDR2 is FQGNSA. Library preparation used the immunoSEQ multiplex PCR assay. For the multiplex PCR, a mixture combining 60 forward primers for TCR Vbeta segments and 13 reverse primers for TCR Jbeta segments was used. A multiplex PCR assay on genomic DNA amplified the CDR3 region of rearranged TCR beta genes. Amplified TCR beta libraries were sequenced as 87-base-pair reads on the Illumina HiSeq System. The original pipeline was this. A later analysis tallied about 77 million unique TCR beta chains across the 640 or so repertoires, and some 10 million of those chains were shared by two or more donors. Raw reads were error-corrected and collapsed into unique sequences with a nearest-neighbor algorithm that merged closely related sequences to remove PCR and sequencing errors. CDR3 sequences were aligned to IMGT reference sequences to assign V, D and J gene segments. Each retained sequence needed at least a six-nucleotide match to both a V gene segment and a J gene segment. A rearrangement counted as productive if the CDR3 had no stop codons and remained in frame with V and J, and every other rearrangement counted as non-productive. Following IMGT convention, CDR3 was defined as the stretch from the second conserved V-encoded cysteine up to the conserved J-encoded phenylalanine. The earlier analysis of 587 of the donors excluded sequences that lacked an unambiguous match to a single V gene segment. In an earlier analysis of several hundred of the donors, V segments were called functional above 56.7% productive rearrangements and were called segregating when the between-donor standard deviation exceeded 5%. To diagnose cytomegalovirus status from the catalog of TCR beta chain sequences, a statistical classification framework was built. A later analysis assigned V and J genes by comparing TCR nucleotide sequences with IMGT/GENE-DB human TR gene sequences. A later analysis assigned CDR3 sequences and most-parsimonious VDJ recombination scenarios with the TCRdist pipeline. In a later analysis, each TCR beta chain was defined by its CDR3 amino acid sequence together with its V-gene family, and reads lacking a unique V-gene family were excluded. In a later analysis, 450 to 600 highly shared, low-generation-probability nucleotide sequences were removed to address suspected cross-contamination and a sequencing artifact. For each public chain, a later analysis derived a clonal expansion index from normalized ranks of inferred template counts within each repertoire. In a later analysis, generation probabilities were computed with a VDJ recombination model fitted to out-of-frame rearrangements, and the resulting probabilities were checked against IGoR. In a later analysis, hypergeometric tests were used to score TCR-TCR, TCR-HLA and TCR-CMV co-occurrence, with a repertoire-size bias correction applied to TCR pairs. To estimate false discovery rates, a later analysis permuted the HLA or CMV assignments 20 times. A later analysis grouped co-occurring TCRs with DBSCAN, adding TCRdist sequence similarity when clustering within HLA-allele-positive subsets. Co-occurrence clustering excluded repertoires with fewer than 30,000 or more than 120,000 public chains, plus five with anomalous nucleotide sharing. TCRdb limited this immuneACCESS table to in-frame rearrangements with V and J called. A share of clones is missing; checked studies link under half to unresolved V genes, and the rest is unexplained. Clonal size and the V and J genes are those of that table, whereas D and trimming came from the DNA. The sample table shows under 150,000 clones, and approximately 81% are seen once. Clones ranked in the top ten supply 3.5% to 4.5% of the sample.

This sequence uses TRBV7-2 and TRBJ1-1; TRBD1 is a possible D gene, resting on 6 matching bases. This TCR derives from a man aged 30 to 39 in good health and CMV-seropositive. Sequencing was carried out using PBMCs. CDR3 sequence: CASSSRNRVGTEAFF. Read as DNA, the sequence is TGTGCCAGCAGCTCCAGGAACAGGGTCGGCACTGAAGCTTTCTTT. Full variable domain (CDR3 extended with the reference TRBV7-2 and TRBJ1-1 proteins): GAGVSQSPSNKVTEKGKDVELRCDPISGHTALYWYRQSLGQGLEFLIYFQGNSAPDKSGLPSDRFSAERTGGSVSTLTIQRTQQEDSAVYLCASSSRNRVGTEAFFGQGTRLTVV.